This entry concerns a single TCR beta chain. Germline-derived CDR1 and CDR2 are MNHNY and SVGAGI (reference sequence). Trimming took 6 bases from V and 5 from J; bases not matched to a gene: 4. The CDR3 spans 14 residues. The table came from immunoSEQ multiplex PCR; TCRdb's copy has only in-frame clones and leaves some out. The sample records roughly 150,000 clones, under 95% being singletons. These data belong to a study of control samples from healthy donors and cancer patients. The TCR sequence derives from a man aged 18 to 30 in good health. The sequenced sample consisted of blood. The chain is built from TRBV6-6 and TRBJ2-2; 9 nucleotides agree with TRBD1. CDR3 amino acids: CASRPGQGTGELFF. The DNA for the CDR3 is TGTGCCAGCAGACCGGGACAGGGTACCGGGGAGCTGTTTTTT.